Listed here are 25 T cell receptor beta chains from one sample, sequenced in a study of blood T cell repertoires in COVID-19. Using immunoSEQ multiplex PCR, the repertoire was profiled, and TCRdb retains in-frame clones only, with some absent. The data show around 300,000 clones, with around 85% seen just once and 7.2% held by the top ten. The sample was peripheral blood. Receptors were obtained from a human donor in a cohort sampled during active COVID-19.

The CDR3 DNA reads TGTGCCAGTAGTATAGGACTAGAAGTATACAATGAGCAGTTCTTC. Translated, it gives CASSIGLEVYNEQFF. The V gene is TRBV19, the J gene TRBJ2-1; TRBD2 might be the D (6 bases). The V end was cut by 1 base, the J end by 4 bases, with 11 bases between. CDR1 and CDR2 from the germline V gene are LNHDA and SQIVND (reference sequence). The CDR3 contains 15 residues.

This clone was counted a single time. This rearrangement joins TRBV2 to TRBJ2-7; 7 bases align to TRBD1. V dropped 9 bases and J dropped 5; count of bases not matched to a gene: 10. The CDR3 is 13 residues long. CDR1 and CDR2 (germline): SNHLY, FYNNEI. CDR3 protein: CASGTAPKNEQYF. CDR3 nucleotide sequence: TGTGCCAGTGGGACAGCCCCTAAGAACGAGCAGTACTTC.

This chain links TRBV5-8 with TRBJ1-1; D unresolved. CDR3 length: 12 residues. V was clipped by 1 base and J by 5 bases, with 6 bases between them. Germline V gene data show CDR1 as SGHTS and CDR2 as YDEGEE. The CDR3 here is CASSLYRTEAFF. CDR3 DNA: TGTGCCAGCAGCTTGTACAGAACTGAAGCTTTCTTT.

The chain is built from TRBV19 and TRBJ2-6; the D gene is possibly TRBD1 (5 bases). The germline CDR1 and CDR2 sequences are LNHDA and SQIVND (reference sequence). The CDR3 is made up of 18 amino acids. Trimming cost V 5 bases and J 4 bases, with 21 bases left between them. The chain's CDR3 is CASSWFVRVSSGANVLTF. The CDR3 bases are TGTGCCAGTAGTTGGTTTGTCAGGGTCTCATCCGGGGCCAACGTCCTGACTTTC. Full variable domain (rest looked up from reference TRBV19 and TRBJ2-6): DGGITQSPKYLFRKEGQNVTLSCEQNLNHDAMYWYRQDPGQGLRLIYYSQIVNDFQKGDIAEGYSVSREKKESFPLTVTSAQKNPTAFYLCASSWFVRVSSGANVLTFGAGSRLTVL.

The J gene is TRBJ1-6, the V gene TRBV30; tentatively, D is TRBD1 (5 bases). This CDR3 contains 15 residues. Trimming removed 2 bases from V and 8 bases from J, with 16 bases in between. Germline lookup yields CDR1 GTSNPN and CDR2 SVGIG (reference sequence). The CDR3 reads CAWSPSRDWHSPLHF. CDR3 nucleotide sequence: TGTGCCTGGAGTCCCTCCAGGGATTGGCATTCACCCCTCCACTTT.

The chain joins TRBV5-4 to TRBJ2-2; 9 bases are a match to TRBD2. Germline values: CDR1 SGHNT, CDR2 YYREEE (reference sequence). The CDR3 covers 16 residues. V lost 3 bases and J lost 5; bases outside the gene matches: 8. CDR3 DNA sequence: TGTGCCAGCAGCTCAAAACAGCGGGGGGTGACCGGGGAGCTGTTTTTT. It is translated as CASSSKQRGVTGELFF.

V and J are TRBV3-1 (or the pseudogene TRBV3-2) and TRBJ1-1; possibly TRBD1 for D (6 bases). V was trimmed by 5 bases and J by 1 base, leaving 11 bases between them. The germline V gene has CDR1 LGHDT and CDR2 YNNKEL (reference sequence). The CDR3 is 14 amino acids. The CDR3 sequence: CASSTRGTNTEAFF. In DNA form, the CDR3 reads TGTGCCAGCAGCACCAGGGGCACGAACACTGAAGCTTTCTTT.

The chain is built from TRBV4-2 and TRBJ2-2; 8 bases align to TRBD1. The CDR3 consists of 16 residues. Per germline, CDR1 LGHNA and CDR2 YNFKEQ. The ends lost 4 bases at V and 3 bases at J; junction bases unmatched: 7. For the CDR3, the DNA is TGTGCCAGCAGCCCGCCGGACAGGGAAGACACCGGGGAGCTGTTTTTT. Translated: CASSPPDREDTGELFF.

The chain has TRBV5-6 and TRBJ1-1, with D perhaps TRBD1 (6 bases). Looked up from germline, CDR1 is SGHDT and CDR2 is YYEEEE. The CDR3 sequence is 13 residues long. V lost 4 bases and J lost 4, with 11 bases in between. The CDR3 DNA reads TGTGCCAGCAGCCCTACAGGGTCCACTGAAGCTTTCTTT. Translation: CASSPTGSTEAFF.

V usage is TRBV7-6 and J usage is TRBJ2-7, with TRBD1 identical over 10 bases. Trimming took 5 bases from V and 0 from J; bases not matched to a gene: 4. Germline assignment: CDR1 SGHVS and CDR2 FNYEAQ. The CDR3 contains 15 residues. The CDR3 DNA follows: TGTGCCAGCAGCACGGGACAGGGGAGCTCCTACGAGCAGTACTTC. Translation: CASSTGQGSSYEQYF.

The rearrangement joins TRBV7-9 to TRBJ2-1; tentatively, D is TRBD2 (5 bases). V was cut by 2 bases and J by 0 bases, with 8 bases left in between. Germline lookup yields CDR1 SEHNR and CDR2 FQNEAQ (reference sequence). This CDR3 spans 15 amino acids. In nucleotides, the CDR3 is TGTGCCAGCAGCTTAACGGGGAGCTCCTACAATGAGCAGTTCTTC. Protein sequence: CASSLTGSSYNEQFF.

The chain carries TRBV3-1 (or the pseudogene TRBV3-2) and TRBJ1-2, with 7 bases that match TRBD1. The V and J ends lost 4 bases and 4 bases, in that order; junction bases with no gene match: 12. The length of the CDR3 is 16 residues. From germline, CDR1 is LGHDT and CDR2 YNNKEL (reference sequence). The CDR3 DNA reads TGTGCCAGCAGCCGACTAAACCTGCAGGGGGGCTATGGCTACACCTTC. Residues: CASSRLNLQGGYGYTF.

The chain employs TRBV15 and TRBJ2-3, with TRBD1 matching over 8 bases. The CDR3 covers 16 residues. The ends lost 1 base at V and 0 bases at J; junction bases unmatched: 3. Germline loops: CDR1 LNHNV, CDR2 YYDKDF (reference sequence). The DNA for the CDR3 is TGTGCCACCAGCAGAGTGGACAGGGCTAGCACAGATACGCAGTATTTT. Protein sequence: CATSRVDRASTDTQYF.

This chain uses TRBV3-1 (or the pseudogene TRBV3-2) with TRBJ1-2, with a weak D call TRBD1 (6 bases). CDR3 length equals 14 residues. Germline values: CDR1 LGHDT, CDR2 YNNKEL (reference sequence). Deletions cut 4 bases from V and 7 bases from J, with 16 bases between. CDR3 DNA sequence: TGTGCCAGCAGCCCCAAAGCGGGGGGCGGTGGCTACACCTTC. Encoded protein: CASSPKAGGGGYTF.

The chain joins TRBV5-1 to TRBJ2-7, with 9 bases aligning to TRBD1. V gave up 0 bases and J gave up 3 bases; unmatched junction bases: 4. The CDR3 is made up of 15 amino acids. Germline CDR1 and CDR2: SGHRS and YFSETQ. The CDR3 nucleotides are TGCGCCAGCAGCTTGGGCGGGACAGGGAGCTACGAGCAGTACTTC. This gives the protein CASSLGGTGSYEQYF.

In nucleotides, the CDR3 is TGTGCCTGGACTCCAGCGGACCAAGAGACCCAGTACTTC. Protein sequence: CAWTPADQETQYF. The chain recombines TRBV30 with TRBJ2-5; D might be TRBD2 (5 bases). The germline V and J ends were trimmed by 4 bases and 0 bases, with 9 bases remaining between them. Germline values: CDR1 GTSNPN, CDR2 SVGIG (reference sequence). The CDR3 covers 13 residues.

The rearrangement links TRBV10-3 to TRBJ1-5; TRBD1 aligns across 7 bases. V was clipped by 2 bases and J by 4 bases; unmatched bases: 8. The germline CDR1 and CDR2 sequences are ENHRY and SYGVKD. This CDR3 has 16 residues. CDR3 nucleotide sequence: TGTGCCATCAGTGAGAAGTCAGGGGGTAGTAATCAGCCCCAGCATTTT. Translating gives CAISEKSGGSNQPQHF.

This CDR3 is CASSFGGGEQYF. DNA of the CDR3: TGTGCCAGCAGTTTTGGGGGGGGCGAGCAGTACTTC. The rearrangement uses TRBV6-5 and TRBJ2-7, with 7 bases matching TRBD2. The germline V gene encodes CDR1 MNHEY and CDR2 SVGAGI. Unmatched junction bases numbered 3, after V lost 4 bases and J lost 6 bases. The CDR3 consists of 12 residues.

This chain joins TRBV27 and TRBJ2-7; a possible D gene is TRBD1 (7 bases). Trimming removed 5 bases at V and 7 bases at J, with 15 bases between. The germline V gene has CDR1 MNHEY and CDR2 SMNVEV (reference sequence). This CDR3 spans 13 amino acids. CDR3 sequence (DNA): TGTGCCAGCAGTCCCGGACAGGCGGGGGAGCAGTACTTC. Translating gives CASSPGQAGEQYF.

The V and J genes are TRBV4-1 and TRBJ1-6; no firm D call. The V and J ends lost 1 base and 8 bases respectively, with 18 bases between them. CDR3 length: 17 residues. CDR1 is MGHRA and CDR2 is YSYEKL in the germline V gene. CDR3 nucleotides: TGCGCCAGCAGCCAAGGCCGGGCTAGAGGACTGTATTCACCCCTCCACTTT. Translated, it gives CASSQGRARGLYSPLHF.

The chain links TRBV7-3 to TRBJ2-7; 9 positions agree with TRBD2. V lost 5 bases and J lost 0; bases outside the gene matches: 8. The CDR3 extends over 16 amino acids. Germline V CDR1 and CDR2: SGHTA, FQGTGA. The CDR3 loop is CASSVSGGSSSYEQYF. CDR3 sequence (DNA): TGTGCCAGCAGCGTTAGCGGGGGCTCAAGCTCCTACGAGCAGTACTTC.

This clone has just one count. This chain connects TRBV6-5 to TRBJ2-7; D is undetermined. The germline V gene has CDR1 MNHEY and CDR2 SVGAGI. The germline V and J ends were trimmed by 7 bases and 0 bases, with 10 bases remaining between them. The CDR3 consists of 13 residues. The CDR3 spells CASNPPSSYEQYF. CDR3 nucleotides: TGTGCCAGCAATCCCCCGAGCTCCTACGAGCAGTACTTC.

The V call is TRBV19, the J call TRBJ1-1; 8 bases are a match to TRBD1. CDR1 is LNHDA, CDR2 SQIVND, per germline (reference sequence). The CDR3 is made up of 15 amino acids. Trimming cost V 2 bases and J 3 bases; bases outside gene matches: 5. CDR3 in DNA: TGTGCCAGTAGTATAACCCCACAGGGGGACACTGAAGCTTTCTTT. Protein product: CASSITPQGDTEAFF.

The chain has TRBV6-5 and TRBJ2-7, with D possibly being TRBD1 (6 bases). Germline-derived CDR1 and CDR2 are MNHEY and SVGAGI. CDR3 length: 13 residues. V lost 6 bases, J lost 8 bases, and 17 bases lay in between. The CDR3 DNA sequence: TGTGCCAGCAGGTTGACAGGCCTTGACCAGCAGTACTTC. Its protein is CASRLTGLDQQYF.

The chain uses TRBV5-1 and TRBJ2-5, with TRBD1 matching 8 bases. CDR3 size: 14 residues. Germline V gene sequence: CDR1 SGHRS, CDR2 YFSETQ. The V segment lost 0 bases and the J segment 4 bases; nucleotides outside the gene matches: 2. The CDR3 nucleotides read TGCGCCAGCAGCTTGGCCGGACAGGGAGAGACCCAGTACTTC. This translates into CASSLAGQGETQYF.